Below, 23 T cell receptor beta chains from the same sample are listed, as sequenced in a study of blood T cell repertoires in COVID-19. The protocol was immunoSEQ multiplex PCR, while the TCRdb copy is restricted to in-frame clones and leaves out a portion. The table shows about 250,000 clones, with 88% occurring only once. The sample comprised peripheral blood. Source of these receptors: a woman in her forties who had recovered from COVID-19.

The gene calls are TRBV18 and TRBJ2-1, with 13 bases fitting TRBD2. CDR1 KGHSH and CDR2 LQKENI come from the germline V gene. V lost 3 bases and J lost 9; bases outside the gene matches: 5. CDR3 size: 15 residues. CDR3 residues: CASSPGLAGVSEQFF. CDR3 nucleotides: TGTGCCAGCTCACCCGGACTAGCGGGAGTCAGTGAGCAGTTCTTC.

The V and J genes are TRBV15 and TRBJ2-7; D might be TRBD1 (5 bases). This CDR3 has 16 amino acids. Trimming stripped 2 bases from V and 0 bases from J, with 14 bases between. Germline values: CDR1 LNHNV, CDR2 YYDKDF (reference sequence). CDR3 coding DNA: TGTGCCACCAGCAGAACCGGACAAAGGAGCTCCTACGAGCAGTACGTC. This codes for CATSRTGQRSSYEQYV.

The CDR3 region is CASSYVGAVRHTDTQYF. In DNA form, the CDR3 reads TGTGCCAGCAGTTACGTTGGAGCGGTCAGACACACAGATACGCAGTATTTT. The chain has TRBV6-2 or TRBV6-3 and TRBJ2-3; D perhaps matches TRBD2 (5 bases). CDR1 and CDR2 from the germline V gene are MNHEY and SVGEGT. V gave up 2 bases and J gave up 2 bases, with 17 bases separating them. The CDR3 is made up of 17 amino acids.

The rearrangement joins TRBV5-4 to TRBJ1-4; TRBD1 is a possible D gene (5 bases). Per germline, CDR1 SGHNT and CDR2 YYREEE (reference sequence). The V and J ends lost 2 bases and 5 bases respectively, with 13 bases between them. The CDR3 has 15 residues. The CDR3 bases are TGTGCCAGCAGCTTCGGGGGAGGGAGGAATGAAAAACTGTTTTTT. Its translation: CASSFGGGRNEKLFF.

The count of this clone is one. The CDR3 protein is CASSIGGRGTEAFF. The CDR3 bases are TGTGCCAGTAGTATCGGGGGGCGAGGGACTGAAGCTTTCTTT. The chain combines TRBV19 with TRBJ1-1; maybe TRBD1 (6 bases). V gave up 3 bases and J gave up 5 bases, with 13 bases separating them. CDR3 length: 14 residues. The germline V gene encodes CDR1 LNHDA and CDR2 SQIVND (reference sequence).

This clone is a singleton in its sample. CDR3 nucleotides: TGTGCCAGCGGGCTGGAGGGCTACAATGAGCAGTTCTTC. It specifies CASGLEGYNEQFF. The V gene is TRBV11-1, the J gene TRBJ2-1; weak D call: TRBD2 (6 bases). Germline V gene lookup returns CDR1 SGHAT and CDR2 FQDESV (reference sequence). The germline V and J ends were trimmed by 8 bases and 3 bases, with 11 bases remaining between them. The CDR3 runs to 13 residues.

V gene TRBV4-1 combines with J gene TRBJ2-7; a weak D match, TRBD2 (5 bases). Per the germline V gene, CDR1 is MGHRA and CDR2 is YSYEKL. The CDR3 extends over 14 amino acids. Trimming shortened V by 4 bases and J by 6 bases, and 16 bases separated the two germline ends. Here the CDR3 DNA reads TGCGCCAGCAGCCTCCCGGGTAGGGCGGGCGAGCAGTACTTC. Residues: CASSLPGRAGEQYF.

The rearrangement links TRBV6-2 or TRBV6-3 to TRBJ2-4; D is perhaps TRBD2 (5 bases). CDR1 MNHEY and CDR2 SVGEGT come from the germline V gene. Trimming pared 7 bases from V and 0 bases from J, leaving 10 bases between. CDR3 length: 14 amino acids. CDR3 region: CASTPAVAKNIQYF. In nucleotides, the CDR3 is TGTGCCAGCACCCCAGCGGTAGCCAAAAACATTCAGTACTTC.

The V call is TRBV7-2, the J call TRBJ1-2; D is uncertain. The germline V and J ends were trimmed by 4 bases and 4 bases, with 16 bases remaining between them. Germline CDR1 reads SGHTA; CDR2 reads FQGNSA. The CDR3 sequence is 15 residues long. Here the CDR3 reads CASSSAGVSGYGYTF. In DNA, the CDR3 is TGTGCCAGCAGCTCCGCCGGAGTGTCTGGCTATGGCTACACCTTC.

This chain joins TRBV28 and TRBJ1-1; D uncertain. The germline CDR1 and CDR2 sequences are MDHEN and SYDVKM. The V end lost 1 base, the J end lost 11 bases, and 26 bases lay between the germline ends. The CDR3 totals 17 residues. The CDR3 sequence is CASSLSHNPTDRPGAFF. The CDR3 nucleotides are TGTGCCAGCAGTTTATCCCATAACCCCACTGACCGGCCGGGGGCTTTCTTT.

The genes are TRBV7-8 and TRBJ2-1; 9 positions match TRBD2. CDR1 SGHVS and CDR2 FQNEAQ come from the germline V gene. This CDR3 has 15 amino acids. Unmatched junction bases numbered 3, after V lost 1 base and J lost 5 bases. CDR3 in DNA: TGTGCCAGCAGCTTAGGGACTAGCGCGAACAATGAGCAGTTCTTC. Protein: CASSLGTSANNEQFF.

The chain joins TRBV5-4 to TRBJ1-2, with a tentative D call TRBD1 (5 bases). V dropped 4 bases and J dropped 0 bases, with 10 bases sitting between them. Germline CDR1 and CDR2: SGHNT and YYREEE (reference sequence). This CDR3 has 14 amino acids. CDR3 residues: CASSPGGSNYGYTF. CDR3 sequence (DNA): TGTGCCAGCAGCCCCGGGGGTTCTAACTATGGCTACACCTTC.

V and J are TRBV2 and TRBJ2-1, with 13 bases fitting TRBD2. The trim removed 6 bases at V and 7 bases at J, leaving 3 bases unmatched. The germline CDR1 and CDR2 sequences are SNHLY and FYNNEI. There are 14 residues in the CDR3. The CDR3: CASRGLAGENEQFF. For the CDR3, the DNA is TGTGCCAGCAGAGGACTAGCGGGAGAGAATGAGCAGTTCTTC.

The chain employs TRBV20-1 and TRBJ1-2; no definite D call. The CDR3 spans 10 residues. Per germline, CDR1 DFQATT and CDR2 SNEGSKA (reference sequence). Trimming removed 7 bases from V and 8 bases from J, with 11 bases in between. The CDR3 spells CSVGEYGYTF. The CDR3 bases are TGCAGTGTCGGAGAGTACGGCTACACCTTC.

The rearrangement joins TRBV2 to TRBJ2-7; tentatively, D is TRBD2 (6 bases). Germline V gives CDR1 SNHLY, CDR2 FYNNEI. The length of the CDR3 is 14 residues. V lost 3 bases to trimming and J lost 0 bases, with 9 bases between them. The CDR3 DNA is TGTGCCAGCAGTGAGGGACTGAGCTCCTACGAGCAGTACTTC. Translated: CASSEGLSSYEQYF. The entire variable domain, with the rest obtained from reference TRBV2 and TRBJ2-7, is as follows: EPEVTQTPSHQVTQMGQEVILRCVPISNHLYFYWYRQILGQKVEFLVSFYNNEISEKSEIFDDQFSVERPDGSNFTLKIRSTKLEDSAMYFCASSEGLSSYEQYFGPGTRLTVT.

The J gene is TRBJ2-5, the V gene TRBV6-4; D is unclear. Germline V lookup: CDR1 MRHNA, CDR2 SNTAGT. The CDR3 contains 15 residues. The V and J ends lost 1 base and 1 base respectively, with 10 bases between them. CDR3 region: CASSDWARPQETQYF. CDR3 in DNA: TGTGCCAGCAGTGACTGGGCCCGGCCCCAAGAGACCCAGTACTTC.

This rearrangement joins TRBV24-1 to TRBJ2-1, with D perhaps TRBD1 (6 bases). The CDR3 consists of 15 residues. Trimming stripped 9 bases from V and 2 bases from J, with 16 bases between. Germline values: CDR1 KGHDR, CDR2 SFDVKD. The DNA of the CDR3 is TGTGCCACCCCCCCAATGGGGGCCACCTACAATGAGCAGTTCTTC. Its translation: CATPPMGATYNEQFF.

As to this clone: Other DNA sequences in this sample translate to the same CDR3. The chain joins TRBV19 to TRBJ2-1; 7 positions agree with TRBD2. CDR3 length equals 15 residues. After removal of 3 bases from V and 0 bases from J, the junction contained 2 bases not matched to a gene. Germline-derived CDR1 and CDR2 are LNHDA and SQIVND (reference sequence). CDR3 sequence: CASSIGGGSYNEQFF. The DNA of the CDR3 is TGTGCCAGTAGTATTGGGGGGGGCTCCTACAATGAGCAGTTCTTC.

V usage is TRBV6-2 or TRBV6-3 and J usage is TRBJ2-1, with D unresolved. The length of the CDR3 is 18 residues. The germline V gene encodes CDR1 MNHEY and CDR2 SVGEGT. V shed 0 bases and J shed 2 bases, with 17 bases lying between them. Here the CDR3 reads CASSYSVGDPTPYNEQFF. The CDR3 DNA sequence: TGTGCCAGCAGTTACTCGGTTGGAGACCCAACCCCCTACAATGAGCAGTTCTTC.

This rearrangement joins TRBV3-1 (or the pseudogene TRBV3-2) to TRBJ2-1; tentatively, D is TRBD2 (6 bases). The V gene's germline CDR1 is LGHDT and CDR2 YNNKEL (reference sequence). This CDR3 is built from 18 residues. The V end was cut by 1 base, the J end by 7 bases, with 23 bases between. The CDR3 sequence: CASSQVFALGSRRNEQFF. The CDR3 nucleotides read TGTGCCAGCAGCCAAGTATTTGCCCTCGGGAGCCGTCGGAATGAGCAGTTCTTC.

The chain has TRBV5-6 and TRBJ2-3, with D possibly matching TRBD1 (6 bases). The CDR3 has 15 residues. The V end lost 4 bases, the J end lost 2 bases, and 14 bases lay between the germline ends. CDR1 is SGHDT and CDR2 is YYEEEE in the germline V gene. The CDR3 DNA is TGTGCCAGCAGCCCCCAGGCAGGGGTCACAGATACGCAGTATTTT. Protein product: CASSPQAGVTDTQYF.

This chain connects TRBV3-1 (or the pseudogene TRBV3-2) to TRBJ2-7; 7 positions agree with TRBD1. The CDR3 totals 18 residues. Germline loops: CDR1 LGHDT, CDR2 YNNKEL (reference sequence). The junction had 14 bases not matched to a gene; V was cut back by 2 bases and J by 1 base. The CDR3 region has the DNA TGTGCCAGCAGCCAACGGGGCCACAGGGGTAAAGGGTCCTACGAGCAGTACGTC. Protein product: CASSQRGHRGKGSYEQYV.

V gene TRBV4-1 combines with J gene TRBJ2-2; 8 nucleotides line up with TRBD1. The germline V gene has CDR1 MGHRA and CDR2 YSYEKL. This CDR3 region has 15 residues. The J segment lost 7 bases and the V segment lost 4 bases, leaving 8 bases of the junction unmatched. The CDR3 here is CASSLRRQGNGELFF. CDR3 sequence (DNA): TGCGCCAGCAGCCTCCGGCGACAGGGGAACGGGGAGCTGTTTTTT.